This TCR beta chain was sequenced in a study of T-cell reconstitution after alpha-beta-depleted transplantation in children. Unique molecular identifiers were incorporated into the prepared TCRbeta library. MiXCR, applied by TCRdb to the PCR reads, yields one record per CDR3 protein. The top ten hold 5.5% to 8% of the sample, which has more than 90,000 distinct CDR3 sequences, 7% to 10% seen once. This clonotype was seen ten or more times. This CDR3 is built from 13 residues. The V end was cut by 0 bases, the J end by 8 bases, with 10 bases between. J is TRBJ1-1 and V is TRBV12-3 or TRBV12-4, with D perhaps matching TRBD1 (5 bases). The sequenced sample was PBMCs from the stem cell graft donor, obtained from the stem cell graft. The sequence was collected from a human donor who donated a stem cell graft to a child with congenital amegakaryocytic thrombocytopenia. DNA of the CDR3: TGTGCCAGCAGTTTAGCCTTAAGGGGAGAAGCTTTCTTT. Translation gives CASSLALRGEAFF.